These 5 T cell receptor beta chains came from one sample sequenced in a study of blood T cell repertoires in COVID-19 (dated by TCRdb to between 2020 and 2021). Library method: the immunoSEQ multiplex PCR assay. TCRdb provides this immuneACCESS table in a form limited to in-frame rearrangements. Some clones are lacking; in checked studies, under half of them reflect an unresolved V gene, and why the rest are absent is not known. This sample gives approximately 230,000 clones in total; 86% of them show up just once. The ten largest clones capture about 2.2% of the sample. Sequences were obtained from peripheral blood. The receptors originated from a man younger than 45 who had recovered from COVID-19.

This rearrangement joins TRBV7-2 to TRBJ2-7; TRBD2 might be the D (6 bases). The CDR3 runs 14 residues. Germline lookup yields CDR1 SGHTA and CDR2 FQGNSA. The V and J ends lost 3 bases and 2 bases respectively, with 11 bases between them. The DNA for the CDR3 is TGTGCCAGCAGCTTCCAGGCGGGGCCCTACGAGCAGTACTTC. This gives the protein CASSFQAGPYEQYF.

The chain has TRBV21-1 and TRBJ1-1. TRBV21-1 is described as a pseudogene. The CDR3 sequence is 11 residues long. CDR3 DNA sequence: TGTGCCAGCAGCAGTTCCGGTGAAGCTTTCTTT. As protein: CASSSSGEAFF.

V usage is TRBV19 and J usage is TRBJ1-2, with TRBD1 as a possible D gene (6 bases). The CDR3 runs to 12 residues. V lost 7 bases to trimming and J lost 4 bases, with 10 bases between them. CDR1 LNHDA and CDR2 SQIVND come from the germline V gene (reference sequence). The CDR3 is CASTLDSYGYTF. The CDR3 nucleotides are TGTGCCAGTACCTTGGACAGCTATGGCTACACCTTC.

This clone occurred once. This chain links TRBV21-1 with TRBJ1-1; TRBD1 is the table's D call and was not checked against the DNA. TRBV21-1 is flagged as a pseudogene. CDR3 length: 15 amino acids. This chain's CDR3 is CASSVPGQGNTEAFF. CDR3 sequence (DNA): TGTGCCAGCAGCGTTCCGGGACAGGGGAACACTGAAGCTTTCTTT.

The CDR3, as DNA: TGTGCCAGCAGCTCTACAGGGGGCGCCCAAGAGACCCAGTACTTC. Translated: CASSSTGGAQETQYF. The chain combines TRBV11-2 with TRBJ2-5; 9 nucleotides line up with TRBD1. The CDR3 runs to 15 residues. Germline CDR1 SGHAT, CDR2 FQNNGV. V was clipped by 4 bases and J by 1 base; unmatched bases: 4.